This is a list of T cell receptor beta chains from one sample in a study of identical twins. In TCRdb, the 5' RACE reads were re-called with MiXCR into one record per CDR3 protein. The sample contains 400,000 to 500,000 distinct CDR3 sequences, 13% to 15% of which appear only once. These data were also filed under a second study, of yellow fever vaccine responses in identical twins.

Source material: CD4+ T cells sorted from blood. Every receptor here comes from a woman between 18 and 29 years old in good health. CDR3s include the opening cysteine and the closing phenylalanine or tryptophan. D genes are given only for firm matches. Where a row states a size, it is once, few, many or the class of an expanded clone; other rows omit it.

TRBV3-1,-,-,TRBJ1-2,CASSERDAYGYTF,TGTGCCAGCAGCGAAAGGGACGCCTATGGCTACACCTTC
TRBV2,-,-,TRBJ1-4,CASRRFDWGNFNEKLFF,TGTGCCAGCAGGCGATTCGATTGGGGGAACTTTAATGAAAAACTGTTTTTT
TRBV12-3/TRBV12-4,-,-,TRBJ2-7,CASSALRTSSYEQYF,TGTGCCAGCAGTGCCTTGCGGACATCTTCCTACGAGCAGTACTTC
TRBV6-2/TRBV6-3,TRBD1,-,TRBJ2-1,CASSYSVQGAHEQFF,TGTGCCAGCAGTTACTCCGTCCAGGGGGCCCATGAGCAGTTCTTC
TRBV20-1,TRBD1,-,TRBJ2-5,CSARKTGSETQYF,TGCAGTGCTAGAAAGACAGGGAGTGAGACCCAGTACTTC
TRBV10-1,TRBD2,-,TRBJ2-1,CASSESRLAGVNEQFF,TGCGCCAGCAGTGAGTCCAGACTAGCGGGAGTCAATGAGCAGTTCTTC
TRBV10-2,TRBD2,-,TRBJ2-5,CASSVVFSGETQYF,TGCGCCAGCAGTGTGGTCTTTAGCGGGGAGACCCAGTACTTC
TRBV11-2,-,few,TRBJ1-4,CASSLGRSSGGTEKLFF,TGTGCCAGCAGCTTAGGGAGGAGTTCGGGGGGGACTGAAAAACTGTTTTTT
TRBV27,-,few,TRBJ2-3,CASSSANTDTQYF,TGTGCCAGCAGTTCCGCAAACACAGATACGCAGTATTTT
TRBV5-1,TRBD1,many,TRBJ2-1,CASSWTGDYEQFF,TGCGCCAGCAGCTGGACAGGGGACTATGAGCAGTTCTTC
TRBV28,TRBD2,few,TRBJ2-7,CASSLYAGVSYEQYF,TGTGCCAGCAGTCTGTACGCGGGGGTCTCCTACGAGCAGTACTTC
TRBV5-1,-,-,TRBJ1-5,CASSLGHPSNQPQHF,TGCGCCAGCAGCTTGGGGCACCCTAGCAATCAGCCCCAGCATTTT
TRBV29-1,-,few,TRBJ1-1,CSVVVRADTEAFF,TGCAGCGTTGTTGTTAGGGCAGACACTGAAGCTTTCTTT
TRBV28,-,-,TRBJ2-5,CASSGPLGLRGETQYF,TGTGCCAGCAGTGGTCCCCTGGGACTTCGGGGAGAGACCCAGTACTTC
TRBV5-5,-,many,TRBJ1-5,CASSLGLSNQPQHF,TGTGCCAGCAGCTTGGGACTCAGCAATCAGCCCCAGCATTTT
TRBV9,-,many,TRBJ2-3,CASSATTYGDTQYF,TGTGCCAGCAGCGCGACCACCTATGGGGATACGCAGTATTTT
TRBV20-1,-,-,TRBJ2-1,CSAPLRFGNEQFF,TGCAGTGCGCCTCTCCGTTTTGGGAATGAGCAGTTCTTC
TRBV12-3/TRBV12-4,-,few,TRBJ2-3,CASSLAWEFADTDTQYF,TGTGCCAGCAGTTTAGCCTGGGAATTCGCTGACACAGATACGCAGTATTTT
TRBV6-5,-,few,TRBJ2-5,CASSFLRTGETQYF,TGTGCCAGCAGTTTCCTTAGGACCGGGGAGACCCAGTACTTC
TRBV7-2,TRBD2,-,TRBJ2-1,CASAVGGKQFF,TGTGCCAGCGCCGTGGGGGGGAAGCAGTTCTTC
TRBV7-2,TRBD2,few,TRBJ2-3,CASSYSGTSTDTQYF,TGTGCCAGCAGCTATAGCGGGACTAGCACAGATACGCAGTATTTT
TRBV5-1,-,few,TRBJ2-7,CASSLGQLGTYEQYF,TGCGCCAGCAGCTTGGGACAGTTGGGGACCTACGAGCAGTACTTC
TRBV12-3/TRBV12-4,-,few,TRBJ2-1,CASRVQAAEQFF,TGTGCCAGCAGGGTCCAGGCCGCTGAGCAGTTCTTC
TRBV6-5,-,-,TRBJ2-3,CASSYVLAAGDTQYF,TGTGCCAGCAGTTACGTCCTGGCCGCCGGGGATACGCAGTATTTT
TRBV3-1,TRBD2,many,TRBJ2-5,CASSQDHSGGLQETQYF,TGTGCCAGCAGCCAAGATCATAGCGGGGGGCTGCAAGAGACCCAGTACTTC
TRBV12-3/TRBV12-4,-,many,TRBJ1-2,CASSENYGYTF,TGTGCCAGCAGCGAGAACTATGGCTACACCTTC
TRBV5-5,TRBD1,-,TRBJ2-4,CASSLNSPGGNIQYF,TGTGCCAGCAGCTTAAATTCTCCAGGGGGCAACATTCAGTACTTC
TRBV11-2,TRBD2,-,TRBJ2-7,CASSLDSGSNEQYF,TGTGCCAGCAGCTTAGATAGCGGGAGCAACGAGCAGTACTTC
TRBV6-2/TRBV6-3,TRBD1,-,TRBJ2-7,CASSPLPGQLTYEQYF,TGTGCCAGCAGTCCCCTTCCGGGACAGCTAACCTACGAGCAGTACTTC
TRBV4-2,TRBD1,-,TRBJ1-4,CASSQDQGAEKLFF,TGTGCCAGCAGCCAAGATCAGGGGGCGGAAAAACTGTTTTTT
TRBV6-5,TRBD2,-,TRBJ2-7,CASSYEHSGGYYEQYF,TGTGCCAGCAGTTACGAACATAGCGGGGGGTACTACGAGCAGTACTTC